The T cell receptor (beta chain) under discussion was sequenced for a study of blood T cell repertoires in COVID-19. Study-wide background: Sources were T cells, B-cell-depleted T cells, or PBMCs; the material itself was cDNA or gDNA.

This CDR3 contains 14 residues. Trimming stripped 4 bases from V and 2 bases from J, with 9 bases between. Germline lookup yields CDR1 GTSNPN and CDR2 SVGIG (reference sequence). In the original analysis: Reference gene primer amplification gave nucleated cell count estimates. Some clones are missing from TCRdb's copy, which holds only in-frame ones; the method was immunoSEQ multiplex PCR. The D gene and trimming were derived from the DNA, and the V and J assignments and clone size from that table. The sample lists some 180,000 clones, 60% to 85% occurring once. The sample taken for sequencing was peripheral blood. This sequence joins TRBV30 and TRBJ2-6, with D possibly TRBD2 on 5 matching bases. The receptor's source is a woman in her 50s with active or convalescent COVID-19. The CDR3 DNA is TGTGCCTGGACAAAGGGAGCTGGGGCCAACGTCCTGACTTTC. This translates into CAWTKGAGANVLTF.